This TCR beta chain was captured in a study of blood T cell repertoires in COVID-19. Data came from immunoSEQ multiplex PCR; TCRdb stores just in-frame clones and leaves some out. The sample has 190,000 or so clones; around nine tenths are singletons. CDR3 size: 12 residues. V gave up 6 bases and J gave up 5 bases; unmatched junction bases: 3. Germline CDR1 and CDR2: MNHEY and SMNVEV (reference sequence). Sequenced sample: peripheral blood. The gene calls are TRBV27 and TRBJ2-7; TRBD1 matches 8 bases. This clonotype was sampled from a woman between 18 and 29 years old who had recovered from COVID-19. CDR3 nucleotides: TGTGCCAGCAGGGACAGGGTTGACGAGCAGTACTTC. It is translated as CASRDRVDEQYF.